Here is one T cell receptor (beta chain) with its context. Its antigen is undetermined. This sample is part of a study of blood T cells in healthy people across ages. Regarding the study as a whole: The study found more naive CD4+ cells and higher diversity in long-lived than aged donors.

A sample-barcoded 5' primer and a J-beta primer mix were used in a second PCR of roughly 6 to 11 cycles. TCRdb re-called the 5' RACE reads through MiXCR, storing one row per CDR3 protein. Of hundreds of thousands of distinct CDR3 sequences listed, over 40% are singletons. The germline V gene has CDR1 GTSNPN and CDR2 SVGIG (reference sequence). The V end lost 6 bases, the J end lost 2 bases, and 14 bases lay between the germline ends. This CDR3 is built from 13 residues. Material for sequencing was blood. The clonotype comes from a man aged 80 or over in good health. V usage is TRBV30 and J usage is TRBJ2-7; D is unclear. The CDR3 loop is CACSWLTPYEQYF. CDR3 coding DNA: TGTGCCTGCAGCTGGCTTACCCCCTACGAGCAGTACTTC.